The next 27 T cell receptor beta chains were all read from a single sample in a study of identical twins. MiXCR, run by TCRdb on the 5' RACE reads, gives a single entry per CDR3 protein. The sample holds around 960,000 distinct CDR3 sequences, 9% to 15% seen once. This sample was shared with a second study, whose subject was yellow fever vaccine responses in identical twins.

The sample taken for sequencing was PBMCs. These receptors were taken from a woman younger than 35 in good health.

Only a few counts were recorded for this clonotype. This sequence joins TRBV20-1 and TRBJ2-7, with 7 bases lining up with TRBD2. Germline V gene data show CDR1 as DFQATT and CDR2 as SNEGSKA (reference sequence). V lost 5 bases, J lost 0 bases, and 13 bases stayed unmatched. This CDR3 has 16 residues. The DNA of the CDR3 is TGCAGTGCTCGCGACGGGCTAGCGGCGAGCTCCTACGAGCAGTACTTC. The encoded protein is CSARDGLAASSYEQYF.

V usage is TRBV7-9 and J usage is TRBJ2-2; 7 nucleotides match TRBD1. Per the germline V gene, CDR1 is SEHNR and CDR2 is FQNEAQ (reference sequence). Trimming took 5 bases from V and 4 from J; bases not matched to a gene: 7. The CDR3 spans 15 residues. CDR3 loop: CASSTRTGTTGELFF. The DNA for the CDR3 is TGTGCCAGCAGCACCCGGACAGGAACCACCGGGGAGCTGTTTTTT.

The rearrangement joins TRBV12-3 or TRBV12-4 to TRBJ2-1; D may be TRBD2 (6 bases). Trimming stripped 6 bases from V and 11 bases from J, with 20 bases between. This CDR3 is 14 amino acids long. The CDR3 sequence is CASSLGGIPGQQFF. The CDR3 DNA follows: TGTGCCAGCAGCCTGGGGGGAATACCGGGACAGCAGTTCTTC.

This clonotype has more than one count but fewer than ten. The chain joins TRBV12-3 or TRBV12-4 to TRBJ2-3; the match to TRBD2 covers 8 bases. The ends lost 6 bases at V and 6 bases at J; junction bases unmatched: 5. This CDR3 contains 13 residues. The CDR3 bases are TGTGCCAGCAGAAAAAGCGGGGGTGATACGCAGTATTTT. It translates to CASRKSGGDTQYF.

There are a few counts of this clonotype. The chain joins TRBV6-5 to TRBJ1-1; D is unclear. CDR1 and CDR2 from the germline V gene are MNHEY and SVGAGI. Deletions cut 0 bases from V and 7 bases from J, with 12 bases between. The CDR3 runs 14 residues. CDR3 residues: CASSYSRSGYEAFF. CDR3 in DNA: TGTGCCAGCAGTTACTCGAGGTCTGGTTATGAAGCTTTCTTT.

The chain uses TRBV24-1 and TRBJ2-1; 7 bases map to TRBD1. J gave up 6 bases and V 2 bases, and 9 bases lay outside the gene matches. Germline-derived CDR1 and CDR2 are KGHDR and SFDVKD. There are 16 residues in the CDR3. The CDR3 DNA follows: TGTGCCACCAGTGATTCGGTGACAGGGTCGATCAATGAGCAGTTCTTC. This sequence encodes CATSDSVTGSINEQFF.

This rearrangement joins TRBV5-6 to TRBJ2-7, with 8 bases fitting TRBD2. The CDR3 loop spans 18 amino acids. Losses at the gene ends were 0 bases for V and 3 bases for J; bases not matched to a gene: 14. CDR1 is SGHDT, CDR2 YYEEEE, per germline. CDR3 sequence: CASSLGLGLAGKVYEQYF. CDR3 nucleotide sequence: TGTGCCAGCAGCTTGGGGCTTGGGTTAGCGGGAAAGGTCTACGAGCAGTACTTC.

This sequence joins TRBV6-2 or TRBV6-3 and TRBJ2-6; TRBD2 matches at 7 bases. This CDR3 has 20 residues. Trimming at V came to 0 bases and at J to 1 base, leaving 12 bases not matched to a gene. Germline V gene lookup returns CDR1 MNHEY and CDR2 SVGEGT. The CDR3 here is CASSYSGGGLAASGANVLTF. In nucleotides, the CDR3 is TGTGCCAGCAGTTACTCGGGGGGGGGTCTGGCGGCTTCTGGGGCCAACGTCCTGACTTTC.

The chain has TRBV4-1 and TRBJ2-1; TRBD2 matches 8 bases. The CDR3 is 14 residues long. Germline values: CDR1 MGHRA, CDR2 YSYEKL. Unmatched junction bases numbered 7, after V lost 0 bases and J lost 12 bases. This CDR3 is CASSQDSAGGLQFF. As DNA, the CDR3 is TGCGCCAGCAGCCAAGATAGTGCGGGGGGCCTGCAGTTCTTC.

The chain links TRBV18 to TRBJ2-1, with 10 nucleotides matching TRBD1. Germline-derived CDR1 and CDR2 are KGHSH and LQKENI. V shed 4 bases and J 6 bases; nucleotides not matched to a gene: 6. The CDR3 contains 15 residues. The CDR3 bases are TGTGCCAGCTCACGTGGGACAGGGGCCTCCAATGAGCAGTTCTTC. This encodes CASSRGTGASNEQFF.

The chain employs TRBV12-3 or TRBV12-4 and TRBJ1-5, with unresolved D. The CDR3 sequence is 13 residues long. V lost 0 bases and J 6 bases, leaving 6 bases between the germline ends. The CDR3 is CASSLAEVQPQHF. The DNA for the CDR3 is TGTGCCAGCAGTTTAGCAGAGGTTCAGCCCCAGCATTTT.

The sample holds a few counts of this clonotype. The chain links TRBV18 to TRBJ2-5; 13 bases fit TRBD2. The CDR3 sequence is 15 residues long. Unmatched junction bases numbered 3, after V lost 3 bases and J lost 5 bases. CDR1 and CDR2 (germline): KGHSH, LQKENI. DNA of the CDR3: TGTGCCAGCTCACCGGGGACTAGCGGGATCGAGACCCAGTACTTC. Its protein product is CASSPGTSGIETQYF.

This clonotype was observed many times. This chain connects TRBV10-2 to TRBJ2-3; D remains ambiguous. V lost 4 bases, J lost 3 bases, and 14 bases lay in between. The germline V gene encodes CDR1 WSHSY and CDR2 SAAADI. The CDR3 has 15 residues. The CDR3 DNA sequence: TGCGCCAGCAGTGCTACGTTGGGCCTTACAGATACGCAGTATTTT. This gives the protein CASSATLGLTDTQYF.

The chain has TRBV15 and TRBJ1-1; D gene uncertain. From germline, CDR1 is LNHNV and CDR2 YYDKDF (reference sequence). The CDR3 is 13 amino acids. Deletions cut 5 bases from V and 5 bases from J, with 12 bases between. CDR3 in amino acids: CATSGRTGTEAFF. As DNA, the CDR3 is TGTGCCACCAGCGGCCGGACGGGTACTGAAGCTTTCTTT.

This clonotype was recorded at least ten times. The CDR3 coding sequence is TGTGCCAGCAGCTCGGGACAGGCATTCTCCATGATGGAAAAACTGTTTTTT. This translates into CASSSGQAFSMMEKLFF. The V call is TRBV12-3 or TRBV12-4, the J call TRBJ1-4; 8 nucleotides agree with TRBD1. Trimming removed 6 bases from V and 8 bases from J; junction bases left unmatched: 17. The CDR3 is 17 amino acids.

This clonotype has just a few counts. This rearrangement joins TRBV12-3 or TRBV12-4 to TRBJ1-2, with D perhaps TRBD1 (5 bases). The CDR3 has 15 residues. Deletions cut 7 bases from V and 2 bases from J, with 17 bases between. As DNA, the CDR3 is TGTGCCAGCACCCAACTTGGGGCTTACAACTATGGCTACACCTTC. Translating gives CASTQLGAYNYGYTF.

This clonotype was counted at least ten times. This rearrangement joins TRBV12-3 or TRBV12-4 to TRBJ2-2; D is ambiguous. This CDR3 spans 12 amino acids. Trimming removed 2 bases from V and 8 bases from J, with 6 bases in between. CDR3: CASSLNLGELFF. The CDR3 DNA reads TGTGCCAGCAGTTTAAACTTGGGGGAGCTGTTTTTT.

The chain joins TRBV11-1 to TRBJ2-1; 9 nucleotides line up with TRBD2. CDR3 length: 20 residues. Germline V gives CDR1 SGHAT, CDR2 FQDESV (reference sequence). The J segment lost 4 bases and the V segment lost 1 base, leaving 17 bases of the junction unmatched. The CDR3 loop reads CASSLGVTSGPNFLYNEQFF. The DNA for the CDR3 is TGTGCCAGCAGCTTAGGAGTGACTAGCGGACCCAATTTCCTTTACAATGAGCAGTTCTTC.

V usage is TRBV29-1 and J usage is TRBJ2-5; the D gene is possibly TRBD1 (5 bases). Trimming cost V 6 bases and J 3 bases, with 14 bases left between them. The CDR3 runs to 13 residues. Germline CDR1 SQVTM, CDR2 ANQGSEA. The DNA for the CDR3 is TGCAGCGTCGACGGGTCGACAGAAGAGACCCAGTACTTC. This codes for CSVDGSTEETQYF.

A few counts support this clonotype. The gene calls are TRBV5-6 and TRBJ2-1; D uncertain. The germline V gene has CDR1 SGHDT and CDR2 YYEEEE. V gave up 2 bases and J gave up 7 bases, with 10 bases separating them. The CDR3 loop spans 13 amino acids. DNA for the CDR3: TGTGCCAGCAGCTTCAACCGGGCGAATGAGCAGTTCTTC. This codes for CASSFNRANEQFF. Using reference TRBV5-6 and TRBJ2-1 for the parts outside the CDR3, the full variable domain is DAGVTQSPTHLIKTRGQQVTLRCSPKSGHDTVSWYQQALGQGPQFIFQYYEEEERQRGNFPDRFSGHQFPNYSSELNVNALLLGDSALYLCASSFNRANEQFFGPGTRLTVL.

The chain employs TRBV3-1 and TRBJ1-1; D is undetermined. The CDR3 has 15 residues. Germline loops: CDR1 LGHDT, CDR2 YNNKEL (reference sequence). V gave up 2 bases and J gave up 1 base, with 11 bases separating them. DNA of the CDR3: TGTGCCAGCAGCCAAAGGGAATTATCGAACACTGAAGCTTTCTTT. The encoded protein is CASSQRELSNTEAFF.

This clonotype came up many times. The genes are TRBV12-3 or TRBV12-4 and TRBJ2-2; D remains unclear. V was clipped by 7 bases and J by 6 bases, with 6 bases between them. The CDR3 totals 11 residues. This CDR3 is CASIWAGELFF. The CDR3 nucleotides read TGTGCCAGCATCTGGGCCGGGGAGCTGTTTTTT.

This clonotype was detected only a few times. The chain has TRBV7-2 and TRBJ2-7; 9 bases are shared with TRBD2. CDR1 and CDR2 (germline): SGHTA, FQGNSA. This CDR3 is 15 amino acids long. Losses at the gene ends were 5 bases for V and 2 bases for J; bases not matched to a gene: 7. The CDR3 DNA follows: TGTGCCAGCAGCCCGGGGCCTAGCGGGGCCTACGAGCAGTACTTC. As protein: CASSPGPSGAYEQYF. Filled out from reference TRBV7-2 and TRBJ2-7, the complete variable domain reads GAGVSQSPSNKVTEKGKDVELRCDPISGHTALYWYRQSLGQGLEFLIYFQGNSAPDKSGLPSDRFSAERTGGSVSTLTIQRTQQEDSAVYLCASSPGPSGAYEQYFGPGTRLTVT.

This rearrangement joins TRBV5-1 to TRBJ2-3, with TRBD2 matching over 14 bases. Trimming at V came to 3 bases and at J to 4 bases, leaving 4 bases not matched to a gene. The length of the CDR3 is 16 residues. In germline, CDR1 is SGHRS, CDR2 YFSETQ. The CDR3 loop reads CASSSTSGRAPDTQYF. The CDR3 bases are TGCGCCAGCAGCTCGACTAGCGGGAGGGCCCCAGATACGCAGTATTTT.

This clonotype was seen only a few times. The V gene is TRBV12-3 or TRBV12-4, the J gene TRBJ2-7, with 15 bases identical to TRBD2. Trimming removed 3 bases from V and 1 base from J; junction bases left unmatched: 4. The CDR3 totals 17 residues. The CDR3 coding sequence is TGTGCCAGCAGTTTTATGGGACTAGCGGGAGGATCCTACGAGCAGTACTTC. Amino acids: CASSFMGLAGGSYEQYF.

The CDR3 is CATSDAGYGYTF. The DNA for the CDR3 is TGTGCCACCAGTGATGCAGGGTATGGCTACACCTTC. The rearrangement uses TRBV24-1 and TRBJ1-2; maybe TRBD1 (5 bases). The germline V and J ends were trimmed by 3 bases and 5 bases, with 6 bases remaining between them. CDR1 KGHDR and CDR2 SFDVKD come from the germline V gene. The CDR3 extends over 12 amino acids.

A few counts support this clonotype. This chain links TRBV20-1 with TRBJ2-7; 7 positions match TRBD2. Germline CDR1 is DFQATT and CDR2 is SNEGSKA (reference sequence). With V trimmed by 0 bases and J by 1 base, 6 bases remained unmatched. The CDR3 totals 15 residues. CDR3 DNA: TGCAGTGCTAGAGATGGGCGGGAGATTTCCTACGAGCAGTACTTC. Protein sequence: CSARDGREISYEQYF.